This T cell receptor (beta chain) is drawn from a study of CD8+ T cells in alopecia areata. Notes on the study in general: With patients, TCR sharing proved less clear than in mice, a difference possibly related to HLA. Many expanded lesional clones persisted in scalp and blood during tofacitinib.

After isolation, RNA underwent reverse transcription to generate cDNA as the sequencing template. The repertoire was sequenced with immunoSEQ multiplex PCR; TCRdb's copy has only in-frame clones and lacks some. The sample includes approximately 280,000 clones, over 45% of them seen just once. A remark on this clone: The antigen is not known.

J was trimmed by 3 bases and V by 3 bases; bases with no gene match: 2. The CDR3 contains 14 residues. Looked up from germline, CDR1 is LNHDA and CDR2 is SQIVND (reference sequence). Regarding treatment: oral pan-JAK inhibitor, 5-10 mg twice daily. From alopecia areata patients, lesional scalp punch biopsies and peripheral blood were collected. The sequenced sample was CD4+ T cells sorted from blood, obtained at week 24, from a patient treated with tofacitinib. This TCR was sampled from a human donor with alopecia areata. The chain is built from TRBV19 and TRBJ2-3; 8 nucleotides agree with TRBD1. CDR3 in DNA: TGTGCCAGTAGTATTGGACAGGGAACAGATACGCAGTATTTT. Its translation is CASSIGQGTDTQYF.